The 2 T cell receptor beta chains below were found in one sample sequenced in a study of early T cells in non-severe SARS-CoV-2 infection. One entry per CDR3 protein, called by TCRdb with MiXCR from the 5' RACE reads. The profile shows approximately 83,000 distinct CDR3 sequences, 11% to 15% of them singletons. Sequencing was carried out using whole blood. These receptor sequences come from an adult who was a healthcare worker with PCR-confirmed SARS-CoV-2 infection or an uninfected control (not recorded which).

This clonotype was picked up a small number of times. The chain links TRBV28 to TRBJ2-3; D might be TRBD1 (6 bases). With 3 bases removed from V and 5 bases from J, the gap between germline ends came to 9 bases. Germline CDR1 reads MDHEN; CDR2 reads SYDVKM. The CDR3 is 13 residues long. CDR3 nucleotides: TGTGCCAGCAGTTTGGGGGCTATAGATACGCAGTATTTT. Translated, it gives CASSLGAIDTQYF.

Only a few counts were recorded for this clonotype. The chain recombines TRBV10-3 with TRBJ2-7; D possibly uses TRBD1 or TRBD2 (5 bases each). From germline, CDR1 is ENHRY and CDR2 SYGVKD. CDR3 length equals 14 residues. V dropped 5 bases and J dropped 6 bases, with 17 bases sitting between them. The CDR3 region has the DNA TGTGCCATCAGTATAGGGACCAGTCAGGTCGAGCAGTACTTC. It is translated as CAISIGTSQVEQYF.